Following are 6 T cell receptor beta chains from one sample sequenced in a study of shared clonotypes between healthy human individuals. Method: immunoSEQ multiplex PCR; TCRdb's copy keeps in-frame clones and lacks some. The sample records around 700,000 clones, 74% being singletons. Specimen: memory CD4+ T cells sorted from blood. Subset here: CD45RA-negative fraction. The receptors were gathered from a woman aged 25 to 39 in good health.

This clone appeared a few times. The rearrangement uses TRBV21-1 and TRBJ1-4. TRBV21-1 is a known pseudogene. This CDR3 is built from 19 residues. The CDR3 loop reads CASRQRVRGKTATNEKLFF. The CDR3 DNA is TGTGCCAGCCGCCAAAGAGTACGGGGGAAGACAGCAACTAATGAAAAACTGTTTTTT.

This chain joins TRBV6-1 and TRBJ1-5; 9 bases align to TRBD1. CDR3 length: 15 amino acids. Per the germline V gene, CDR1 is MNHNS and CDR2 is SASEGT. J was trimmed by 1 base and V by 8 bases; bases with no gene match: 6. CDR3 bases: TGTGCCAGCCAGACGGGACAGGGAAGCAATCAGCCCCAGCATTTT. Translating gives CASQTGQGSNQPQHF.

Points on this clone: Different DNA sequences within this sample yield the same CDR3. The rearrangement links TRBV5-1 to TRBJ2-2; possibly TRBD1 for D (5 bases). This CDR3 region has 16 residues. V lost 0 bases and J 4 bases, leaving 13 bases between the germline ends. Germline values: CDR1 SGHRS, CDR2 YFSETQ. For the CDR3, the DNA is TGCGCCAGCAGCTTGGCCGGTGGGGCTGGCACCGGGGAGCTGTTTTTT. It specifies CASSLAGGAGTGELFF.

This clone was detected a few times. The chain joins TRBV25-1 to TRBJ1-1, with 7 bases aligning to TRBD1. With V trimmed by 2 bases and J by 1 base, 7 bases remained unmatched. CDR1 and CDR2 from the germline V gene are MGHDK and SYGVNS. The CDR3 has 16 residues. CDR3 sequence: CASSEMGQLPNTEAFF. CDR3 DNA: TGTGCCAGCAGTGAAATGGGACAGCTCCCGAACACTGAAGCTTTCTTT.

In DNA form, the CDR3 reads TGTGCCAGCAAAGCGCAAAGGCGGGAGCTGCGGACCCAGTACTTC. This translates into CASKAQRRELRTQYF. The rearrangement uses TRBV28 and TRBJ2-5, with 7 bases that match TRBD2. CDR3 length: 15 amino acids. Germline V gives CDR1 MDHEN, CDR2 SYDVKM. The V and J ends lost 7 bases and 7 bases, in that order; junction bases with no gene match: 15.

CDR3 region: CASSRITGGRYGYTF. In DNA, the CDR3 is TGTGCCAGCAGCCGGATCACAGGGGGCCGCTATGGCTACACCTTC. The chain combines TRBV11-2 with TRBJ1-2; TRBD1 matches 9 bases. Germline V gene lookup returns CDR1 SGHAT and CDR2 FQNNGV. V shed 5 bases and J 4 bases; nucleotides not matched to a gene: 8. CDR3 length equals 15 residues.